This entry concerns a single T cell receptor beta chain. As yet, its antigen is unknown. The data belong to a study of T cells in Graves' hyperthyroidism and ophthalmopathy. Per the germline V gene, CDR1 is DFQATT and CDR2 is SNEGSKA (reference sequence). Trimming removed 5 bases from V and 6 bases from J, with 18 bases in between. This CDR3 is 14 amino acids long. From RNA transcripts, TCR beta CDR3 regions were amplified. First-round RT-PCR targeting the TCR CDR3 was performed with the HTBI primer set. TCRdb redid the calling of the multiplex PCR reads with MiXCR, one entry per CDR3 protein. This table holds a few hundred thousand distinct CDR3 sequences, around 14% found once. Findings of the study overall: Ophthalmopathy could be told apart from stable hyperthyroidism with a 13 V-J model.

The origin of this receptor is a woman in her twenties or thirties with Graves' hyperthyroidism. This chain uses TRBV20-1 with TRBJ2-3; D remains ambiguous. Input material: blood. CDR3: CSAPVANGGDTQYF. CDR3 coding DNA: TGCAGTGCTCCAGTCGCGAACGGTGGGGATACGCAGTATTTT.